This entry describes one T cell receptor (beta chain). These data originate in a study of T cells in Graves' hyperthyroidism and ophthalmopathy. From RNA transcripts, TCR beta CDR3 regions were amplified. During a first-round RT-PCR of the TCR CDR3, the HTBI primer set was used. TCRdb reprocessed the multiplex PCR reads with MiXCR, giving one entry per CDR3 protein. The sample includes 500,000 to 800,000 distinct CDR3 sequences, around 13% seen only once; the top ten take about an eighth. The CDR3 totals 16 residues. Per germline, CDR1 LGHDT and CDR2 YNNKEL (reference sequence). Trimming removed 5 bases from V and 4 bases from J; junction bases left unmatched: 4.

The gene calls are TRBV3-1 and TRBJ2-1; 14 bases match TRBD2. The TCR sequence derives from a woman aged 45-65 years with Graves' ophthalmopathy. Sequenced: blood. CDR3 sequence reads: CASSSRTSGGYNEQFF. CDR3 sequence (DNA): TGTGCCAGCAGCTCTAGGACTAGCGGGGGGTACAATGAGCAGTTCTTC.